Sequencing of this T cell receptor (beta chain) was carried out in a study of blood T cell repertoires in COVID-19. Germline-derived CDR1 and CDR2 are SGHRS and YFSETQ. This CDR3 region has 14 residues. V lost 4 bases to trimming and J lost 7 bases; unmatched junction nucleotides: 5. Assay: immunoSEQ multiplex PCR; the TCRdb copy retains only in-frame clones and omits some. The sample has about 78,000 clones; 65% to 85% are singletons. The J gene is TRBJ1-2, the V gene TRBV5-1, with TRBD1 matching over 12 bases. This TCR was sampled from a man aged 55 to 70 with active or convalescent COVID-19. Specimen: peripheral blood. CDR3 in DNA: TGCGCCAGCAGCGGGGGACAGGGGGCGTCTGGCTACACCTTC. It is translated as CASSGGQGASGYTF.